This T cell receptor (beta chain) was recovered during a study of PD-L1 blockade in urothelial cancer. Study-wide background: Atezolizumab 1,200 mg was given intravenously every 3 weeks, starting 2014.

Data came from immunoSEQ multiplex PCR; TCRdb stores just in-frame clones and leaves some out. The profile shows 50,000 to 55,000 clones, about 86% of them singletons. Noted time point: pretreatment peripheral blood. Sample contribution per patient ranged from 1 to 8, covering pretreatment and on-treatment. Material: PBMCs, obtained around atezolizumab (anti-PD-L1) treatment. The clonotype was recovered from a man aged 55 to 69 with urothelial cancer.

The CDR3 DNA sequence: TGTGCCAGCAGTTTATTCCAGGGGGCCACTGAAGCTTTCTTT. As protein: CASSLFQGATEAFF. The chain employs TRBV27 and TRBJ1-1; 8 bases are shared with TRBD1. Germline V gene lookup returns CDR1 MNHEY and CDR2 SMNVEV (reference sequence). With 1 base clipped from V and 4 bases from J, the junction kept 2 bases outside the gene matches. This CDR3 has 14 residues.